A selection of T cell receptor beta chains follows, all from one sample in a study of cytomegalovirus exposure and HLA in healthy donors. Assay used: immunoSEQ multiplex PCR; TCRdb lists only in-frame clones, some missing. The sample table includes tens of thousands of clones. Sample: PBMCs. The source is a man in his fifties in good health and CMV-seronegative. Each CDR3 is given with its conserved first and last residue. D genes are given only for firm matches.

d_call,j_call,v_call,cdr3_aa,cdr3_nt
TRBD1,TRBJ1-4,TRBV10-3,CAIRDREDEKLFF,TGTGCCATCCGGGACAGGGAGGATGAAAAACTGTTTTTT
-,TRBJ1-1,TRBV5-4,CASSLGQATEAFF,TGTGCCAGCAGCTTGGGACAGGCCACTGAAGCTTTCTTT
TRBD2,TRBJ2-5,TRBV9,CASSAGLAQEGETQYF,TGTGCCAGCAGCGCGGGACTAGCACAAGAAGGGGAGACCCAGTACTTC
-,TRBJ1-1,TRBV7-6,CASSPPGQVRGSTEAFF,TGTGCCAGCAGCCCTCCCGGCCAGGTACGGGGTTCTACTGAAGCTTTCTTT
TRBD1,TRBJ1-6,TRBV5-4,CASSFRDRFNSPLHF,TGTGCCAGCAGCTTCCGGGACAGATTTAATTCACCCCTCCACTTT
-,TRBJ2-6,TRBV15,CATSTGNSGANVLTF,TGTGCCACCAGCACAGGGAACTCTGGGGCCAACGTCCTGACTTTC
TRBD1,TRBJ2-1,TRBV29-1,CSVEVTGIRFSYNEQFF,TGCAGCGTTGAGGTGACAGGGATCCGATTCTCCTACAATGAGCAGTTCTTC
-,TRBJ1-2,TRBV2,CASSEGVYGYTF,TGTGCCAGCAGTGAGGGAGTCTATGGCTACACCTTC
-,TRBJ1-6,TRBV5-1,CASSSRQNSPLHF,TGCGCCAGCAGCTCAAGACAAAATTCACCCCTCCACTTT
TRBD1,TRBJ2-7,TRBV5-1,CASSSSGTAYEQYF,TGCGCCAGCAGCTCCTCCGGGACAGCCTACGAGCAGTACTTC
-,TRBJ2-7,TRBV25-1,CASRAYEQYF,TGTGCCAGCAGGGCTTACGAGCAGTACTTC
-,TRBJ2-1,TRBV19,CASSRQGRADEQFF,TGTGCCAGTAGTCGGCAGGGTAGGGCGGATGAGCAGTTCTTC
-,TRBJ2-1,TRBV7-8,CASLPSTTIYNEQFF,TGTGCCAGCTTGCCTTCTACCACTATCTACAATGAGCAGTTCTTC
TRBD1,TRBJ1-5,TRBV28,CASRTPTGADQPQHF,TGTGCCAGCAGGACCCCTACAGGGGCGGACCAGCCCCAGCATTTT
TRBD1,TRBJ1-6,TRBV18,CASSPPPPGTGPSPLHF,TGTGCCAGCTCACCACCGCCCCCCGGGACAGGGCCTTCACCCCTCCACTTT
TRBD2,TRBJ2-3,TRBV7-3,CASSLGGGYSTDTQYF,TGTGCCAGCAGCTTAGGGGGGGGTTATAGCACAGATACGCAGTATTTT
TRBD1,TRBJ2-7,TRBV2,CASTPGQGRNEQYF,TGTGCCAGCACTCCGGGACAGGGTCGGAACGAGCAGTACTTC
-,TRBJ2-7,TRBV28,CASSKGGVHSYEQYF,TGTGCCAGCAGTAAAGGGGGGGTTCACTCCTACGAGCAGTACTTC
-,TRBJ2-3,TRBV4-1,CAIAIRVTDTQYF,TGCGCCATCGCGATCAGGGTCACAGATACGCAGTATTTT
TRBD1,TRBJ1-1,TRBV25-1,CASSEYQGVGAFF,TGTGCCAGCAGTGAATATCAGGGGGTGGGAGCTTTCTTT
-,TRBJ2-7,TRBV28,CASSLFRYEQYF,TGTGCCAGCAGTTTATTCAGGTACGAGCAGTACTTC
-,TRBJ1-1,TRBV5-5,CASSSGLNKNTEAFF,TGTGCCAGCAGCTCGGGACTTAACAAGAACACTGAAGCTTTCTTT
TRBD1,TRBJ2-7,TRBV28,CVTGTGGYEQYF,TGTGTCACAGGGACAGGGGGCTACGAGCAGTACTTC
TRBD1,TRBJ1-1,TRBV4-1,CASSRGQDHPEAFF,TGCGCCAGCAGCCGAGGACAGGATCACCCCGAAGCTTTCTTT
TRBD1,TRBJ1-2,TRBV4-1,CASSPGQGYGYTF,TGCGCCAGCAGCCCGGGACAGGGCTATGGCTACACCTTC
TRBD1,TRBJ2-2,TRBV5-5,CASSKFPGQGATGELFF,TGTGCCAGCAGTAAATTCCCGGGACAGGGGGCTACCGGGGAGCTGTTTTTT
TRBD1,TRBJ2-7,TRBV28,CASSIQGAYEQYF,TGTGCCAGCAGTATCCAGGGGGCCTACGAGCAGTACTTC